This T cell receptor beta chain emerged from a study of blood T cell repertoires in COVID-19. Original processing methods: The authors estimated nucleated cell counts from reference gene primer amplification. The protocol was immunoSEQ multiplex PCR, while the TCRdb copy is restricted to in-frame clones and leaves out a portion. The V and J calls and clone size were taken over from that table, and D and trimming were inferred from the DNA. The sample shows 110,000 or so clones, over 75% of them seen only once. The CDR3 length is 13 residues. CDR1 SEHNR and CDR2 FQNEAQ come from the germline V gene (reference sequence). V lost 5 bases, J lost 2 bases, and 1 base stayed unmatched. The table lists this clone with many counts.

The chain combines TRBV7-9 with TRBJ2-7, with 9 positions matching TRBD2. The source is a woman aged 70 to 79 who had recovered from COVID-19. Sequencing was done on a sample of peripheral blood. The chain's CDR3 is CASSKREAYEQYF. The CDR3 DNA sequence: TGTGCCAGCAGCAAGCGGGAGGCCTACGAGCAGTACTTC.